This is a list of T cell receptor beta chains from one sample in a study of shared clonotypes between healthy human individuals. Clones were read by immunoSEQ multiplex PCR, and TCRdb kept only the in-frame ones, dropping some. Counted here are approximately 470,000 clones, 65% to 85% occurring once; the ten biggest clones make up roughly 13%. Sequencing was carried out using PBMCs. The receptors come from a woman in her 40s in good health. Some clones in this sample may be carry-over from other donors' samples. CDR3s include the opening cysteine and the closing phenylalanine or tryptophan.

TRBV5-1,CASSLGQGAMNTEAFF
TRBV11-3,CASSLSATGTSGNTIYF
TRBV27,CASSSTGEETQYF
TRBV15,CATSITSGRLAKNIQYF
TRBV7-3,CASSLHSSGYNEQFF
TRBV19,CASSTYHQGAGEQYF
TRBV15,CATSRDLGSSGNTIYF
TRBV11-1,CASSFGTEGETQYF
TRBV10-3,CAISEEQGTETQYF
TRBV5-1,CASSKGPRTRYEQYF